This T cell receptor beta chain was documented in a study of T cell changes during pregnancy in multiple sclerosis. Assay used: immunoSEQ multiplex PCR; TCRdb lists only in-frame clones, some missing. In the table there are about 80,000 clones, about 91% of which are singletons. The sequence was collected from a female donor with multiple sclerosis, enrolled in a pregnancy study. Sequenced here: peripheral blood, sampled before pregnancy.

The CDR3 here is CASSLDSGRLNTGELFF. CDR3 nucleotide sequence: TGTGCCAGCAGCTTGGATAGTGGCAGGCTGAACACCGGGGAGCTGTTTTTT. The rearrangement joins TRBV5-6 to TRBJ2-2; D unresolved. Trimming removed 0 bases from V and 1 base from J, with 13 bases in between. This CDR3 is 17 amino acids long. Germline V lookup: CDR1 SGHDT, CDR2 YYEEEE.